This T cell receptor beta chain emerged from a study of memory CD4+ T cells and cytomegalovirus serostatus. The protocol was immunoSEQ multiplex PCR, while the TCRdb copy is restricted to in-frame clones and leaves out a portion. This sample has 75,000 to 90,000 clones, with over 80% found just once. Single viable CD3+CD4+CD8-CD45RO+ cells were sorted as the memory CD4+ T cells. This CDR3 is 16 amino acids long. Germline V gives CDR1 SGHDT, CDR2 YYEEEE. Between the trimmed V and J ends, which lost 0 bases and 0 bases, there was a span of 12 bases. The J gene is TRBJ2-5, the V gene TRBV5-6; no clear D. Sequencing was performed on memory CD4+ T cells from blood. The source is an adult in good health and CMV-seronegative. The CDR3 bases are TGTGCCAGCAGCTTGGCGCCCGATCGGTACCAAGAGACCCAGTACTTC. Protein product: CASSLAPDRYQETQYF.